The 32 T cell receptor beta chains listed next were all sequenced from one sample in a study of T cells in Graves' hyperthyroidism and ophthalmopathy. RNA transcripts provided the source from which TCR beta CDR3 regions were amplified. During a first-round RT-PCR of the TCR CDR3, the HTBI primer set was used. In TCRdb, the multiplex PCR reads were re-called with MiXCR into one record per CDR3 protein. The sample has some 400,000 distinct CDR3 sequences; around 14% are singletons. The sample taken for sequencing was blood. These receptors all come from a woman aged 60-75 years with Graves' hyperthyroidism.

This clonotype was picked up many times. This chain uses TRBV28 with TRBJ1-6; D perhaps matches TRBD1 (5 bases). The CDR3 covers 13 residues. Trimming shortened V by 3 bases and J by 7 bases, and 7 bases separated the two germline ends. The V gene's germline CDR1 is MDHEN and CDR2 SYDVKM. The chain's CDR3 is CASSFRGNSPLHF. The CDR3 DNA sequence: TGTGCCAGCAGTTTTAGGGGAAATTCACCCCTCCACTTT.

In this sample, this clonotype turned up a few times. The CDR3 is CASSIPRTGKNIQYF. For the CDR3, the DNA is TGTGCCAGTAGTATCCCCAGGACCGGAAAAAACATTCAGTACTTC. The rearrangement joins TRBV19 to TRBJ2-4; no reliable D call. The CDR3 is made up of 15 amino acids. Trimming shortened V by 3 bases and J by 4 bases, and 13 bases separated the two germline ends. Germline CDR1 LNHDA, CDR2 SQIVND (reference sequence).

J is TRBJ1-4 and V is TRBV7-3, with a weak D call TRBD1 (6 bases). The V end was cut by 3 bases, the J end by 8 bases, with 19 bases between. The CDR3 runs to 16 residues. Germline V lookup: CDR1 SGHTA, CDR2 FQGTGA. In DNA, the CDR3 is TGTGCCAGCAGCTTCAATGCTCGGGGGCCGGGGGAAAAACTGTTTTTT. As protein: CASSFNARGPGEKLFF.

This sequence joins TRBV4-1 and TRBJ1-5; no clear D. This CDR3 region has 16 residues. Trimming stripped 3 bases from V and 4 bases from J, with 16 bases between. Per the germline V gene, CDR1 is MGHRA and CDR2 is YSYEKL. The CDR3 here is CASSQDPGRWNQPQHF. The CDR3 DNA follows: TGCGCCAGCAGCCAGGATCCAGGAAGATGGAATCAGCCCCAGCATTTT.

This clonotype was seen at least ten times. The chain links TRBV20-1 to TRBJ2-7; D is tentatively TRBD1 or TRBD2 (5 bases each). CDR3 length: 14 amino acids. Germline V CDR1 and CDR2: DFQATT, SNEGSKA (reference sequence). The V end lost 4 bases, the J end lost 2 bases, and 15 bases lay between the germline ends. The CDR3 is CSANRDPRPYEQYF. CDR3 coding DNA: TGCAGTGCTAACCGGGACCCACGACCCTACGAGCAGTACTTC.

V is TRBV6-5 and J is TRBJ2-5; 16 nucleotides match TRBD2. V lost 0 bases to trimming and J lost 5 bases; unmatched junction nucleotides: 0. The V gene's germline CDR1 is MNHEY and CDR2 SVGAGI. The CDR3 totals 16 residues. In DNA, the CDR3 is TGTGCCAGCAGTTACTCGGGACTAGCGGGAGGGGAGACCCAGTACTTC. This translates into CASSYSGLAGGETQYF.

This clonotype was recorded at least ten times. CDR3 in amino acids: CASAGNEQFF. The CDR3 region has the DNA TGTGCCAGCGCTGGGAATGAGCAGTTCTTC. The chain uses TRBV12-3 or TRBV12-4 and TRBJ2-1, with D unclear. Trimming took 8 bases from V and 7 from J, leaving 6 bases between them. The CDR3 length is 10 residues.

This clonotype came up a few times. The chain uses TRBV5-4 and TRBJ1-2; TRBD1 agrees at 10 bases. Germline assignment: CDR1 SGHNT and CDR2 YYREEE (reference sequence). This CDR3 comprises 16 residues. The ends lost 3 bases at V and 4 bases at J; junction bases unmatched: 9. CDR3 coding DNA: TGTGCCAGCAGCTCGGCTTGGGACAGGGGAGTCTATGGCTACACCTTC. This translates into CASSSAWDRGVYGYTF.

This clonotype was recorded many times. CDR3 sequence: CASSEALYGYTF. CDR3 nucleotide sequence: TGTGCCAGCAGTGAGGCGCTCTATGGCTACACCTTC. The V and J genes are TRBV2 and TRBJ1-2, with unresolved D. V lost 3 bases and J 4 bases, leaving 6 bases between the germline ends. Germline V gene lookup returns CDR1 SNHLY and CDR2 FYNNEI. The CDR3 extends over 12 amino acids.

The sample holds many counts of this clonotype. J is TRBJ1-2 and V is TRBV3-1; D is possibly TRBD1 (6 bases). CDR3 length: 13 residues. In germline, CDR1 is LGHDT, CDR2 YNNKEL (reference sequence). Trimming removed 0 bases at V and 7 bases at J, with 9 bases between. The chain's CDR3 is CASSQDAGVGYTF. For the CDR3, the DNA is TGTGCCAGCAGCCAAGATGCAGGGGTTGGCTACACCTTC.

There are a few counts of this clonotype. The CDR3 spells CASSPRGRNYNEQFF. For the CDR3, the DNA is TGTGCCAGCAGCCCCCGCGGGAGAAATTACAATGAGCAGTTCTTC. V usage is TRBV9 and J usage is TRBJ2-1, with 7 positions matching TRBD2. Germline loops: CDR1 SGDLS, CDR2 YYNGEE. This CDR3 contains 15 residues. Unmatched junction bases numbered 8, after V lost 4 bases and J lost 4 bases.

This clonotype was picked up a small number of times. V and J are TRBV10-3 and TRBJ1-6; 7 bases align to TRBD1. Germline V CDR1 and CDR2: ENHRY, SYGVKD. The CDR3 is 15 residues long. V dropped 5 bases and J dropped 4; count of bases not matched to a gene: 5. As DNA, the CDR3 is TGTGCCATCAGTCCGGGACAGAGATATAATTCACCCCTCCACTTT. Translated: CAISPGQRYNSPLHF.

This clonotype was counted at least ten times. V and J are TRBV28 and TRBJ2-7; TRBD2 matches 11 bases. CDR1 is MDHEN, CDR2 SYDVKM, per germline. V was clipped by 6 bases and J by 3 bases; unmatched bases: 4. CDR3 length: 14 amino acids. The CDR3 is CASRGTSGNYEQYF. CDR3 sequence (DNA): TGTGCCAGCAGAGGGACTAGCGGAAACTACGAGCAGTACTTC.

In the case of this clonotype: Germline is not matched at one junction end, which may reflect a read error. The V gene is TRBV6-2 or TRBV6-3, the J gene TRBJ2-2; the D gene is possibly TRBD2 (5 bases). The germline V gene encodes CDR1 MNHEY and CDR2 SVGEGT. The CDR3 sequence is 14 residues long. CDR3 amino acids: CAGSYGEWTGELFF. The CDR3 region has the DNA TGTGCCGGCAGTTACGGGGAGTGGACCGGGGAGCTGTTTTTT.

This chain connects TRBV2 to TRBJ2-5; D unresolved. V was shortened by 8 bases and J by 7 bases, with 14 bases between the two germline ends. CDR3 length: 12 amino acids. Germline V lookup: CDR1 SNHLY, CDR2 FYNNEI. The CDR3: CASLQAIPTQYF. The CDR3 DNA follows: TGTGCCAGCCTTCAAGCGATCCCGACCCAGTACTTC. Supplemented by reference TRBV2 and TRBJ2-5, the full variable domain reads EPEVTQTPSHQVTQMGQEVILRCVPISNHLYFYWYRQILGQKVEFLVSFYNNEISEKSEIFDDQFSVERPDGSNFTLKIRSTKLEDSAMYFCASLQAIPTQYFGPGTRLLVL.

Details on this clonotype: A much larger clone differs from this one at a single base, so this may be a read error. It is likely a read error, because the conserved phenylalanine at the end of the CDR3 is missing. The chain has TRBV5-1 and TRBJ2-1, with D hard to call. There are 15 residues in the CDR3. From germline, CDR1 is SGHRS and CDR2 YFSETQ. Trimming took off 0 bases at V and 5 bases at J, with 12 bases between the two ends. Here the CDR3 DNA reads TGCGCCAGCAGCTTGGACAGTTCACCTAACAATGAGCAGTTCTAC. Its translation: CASSLDSSPNNEQFY.

Ten or more counts support this clonotype. The CDR3 here is CAISGTGGEDGYTF. In DNA, the CDR3 is TGTGCCATCAGCGGGACAGGGGGGGAAGATGGCTACACCTTC. The chain links TRBV10-3 to TRBJ1-2; 11 nucleotides match TRBD1. This CDR3 spans 14 amino acids. Germline assignment: CDR1 ENHRY and CDR2 SYGVKD. V was pared by 6 bases and J by 6 bases, with 6 bases of the junction left unmatched.

This clonotype was detected only once. The chain carries TRBV2 and TRBJ2-7; TRBD2 matches at 7 bases. Unmatched junction bases numbered 8, after V lost 4 bases and J lost 5 bases. Germline V gene lookup returns CDR1 SNHLY and CDR2 FYNNEI. The CDR3 has 14 residues. CDR3 sequence reads: CASSVAGVQDEQYF. CDR3 nucleotide sequence: TGTGCCAGCAGTGTGGCGGGAGTTCAAGACGAGCAGTACTTC.

This clonotype appeared a few times. The gene calls are TRBV20-1 and TRBJ1-5; the D gene is possibly TRBD1 (6 bases). Germline CDR1 and CDR2: DFQATT and SNEGSKA (reference sequence). Trimming pared 7 bases from V and 6 bases from J, leaving 16 bases between. There are 13 residues in the CDR3. The CDR3 spells CSGGVGGGQPQHF. CDR3 nucleotides: TGCAGTGGAGGGGTAGGGGGGGGTCAGCCCCAGCATTTT.

The sample holds many counts of this clonotype. CDR3 in amino acids: CASSTTSGAASDTQYF. As DNA, the CDR3 is TGTGCCAGCAGCACTACTAGCGGTGCGGCGTCAGATACGCAGTATTTT. The chain carries TRBV5-5 and TRBJ2-3, with 8 positions matching TRBD2. With 4 bases clipped from V and 4 bases from J, the junction kept 11 bases outside the gene matches. CDR1 and CDR2 (germline): SGHKS, YYEKEE (reference sequence). The CDR3 contains 16 residues.

Points on this clonotype: This may arise from a read error, as a much more abundant clone is one base away. This chain uses TRBV12-3 or TRBV12-4 with TRBJ1-3, with D unresolved. The CDR3 is made up of 14 amino acids. This CDR3 reads CASSLGTVGSTIYF. CDR3 DNA: TGTGCCAGCAGTTTGGGCACAGTTGGAAGCACCATATATTTT.

This clonotype was recorded many times. CDR3: CATSDPSRDYGYTF. CDR3 nucleotide sequence: TGTGCCACCAGTGATCCCAGCAGGGACTATGGCTACACCTTC. The gene calls are TRBV24-1 and TRBJ1-2, with D tentatively TRBD1 (5 bases). The CDR3 contains 14 residues. Deletions cut 3 bases from V and 3 bases from J, with 10 bases between. CDR1 is KGHDR, CDR2 SFDVKD, per germline.

This clonotype was counted at least ten times. The chain carries TRBV6-5 and TRBJ1-2; TRBD1 agrees at 10 bases. The V gene end was trimmed by 1 base and the J gene end by 8 bases; junction bases not matched to a gene: 4. Germline V gene data show CDR1 as MNHEY and CDR2 as SVGAGI. This CDR3 is built from 14 residues. CDR3 residues: CASSYLTGGGGYTF. The CDR3 nucleotides are TGTGCCAGCAGTTACTTGACAGGGGGCGGCGGCTACACCTTC.

This clonotype was detected ten times or more. This chain links TRBV7-3 with TRBJ2-3; D is unclear. The V gene's germline CDR1 is SGHTA and CDR2 FQGTGA. CDR3 size: 13 residues. V dropped 3 bases and J dropped 2 bases, with 6 bases sitting between them. The chain's CDR3 is CASSLTPTDTQYF. The CDR3 region has the DNA TGTGCCAGCAGCTTGACTCCCACAGATACGCAGTATTTT. The full variable domain, completed using reference TRBV7-3 and TRBJ2-3, is GAGVSQTPSNKVTEKGKYVELRCDPISGHTALYWYRQSLGQGPEFLIYFQGTGAADDSGLPNDRFFAVRPEGSVSTLKIQRTERGDSAVYLCASSLTPTDTQYFGPGTRLTVL.

This clonotype was picked up many times. The chain couples TRBV15 to TRBJ2-1; 10 bases map to TRBD2. The CDR3 spans 15 residues. V gave up 1 base and J gave up 8 bases; unmatched junction bases: 5. Germline CDR1 and CDR2: LNHNV and YYDKDF (reference sequence). CDR3 protein: CATSRGLAGVDEQFF. CDR3 sequence (DNA): TGTGCCACCAGCAGAGGGCTAGCGGGAGTCGATGAGCAGTTCTTC. Using reference TRBV15 and TRBJ2-1 for the parts outside the CDR3, the full variable domain is DAMVIQNPRYQVTQFGKPVTLSCSQTLNHNVMYWYQQKSSQAPKLLFHYYDKDFNNEADTPDNFQSRRPNTSFCFLDIRSPGLGDTAMYLCATSRGLAGVDEQFFGPGTRLTVL.

This clonotype has ten or more counts. The V and J genes are TRBV12-3 or TRBV12-4 and TRBJ1-3; possible D gene TRBD1, 5 bases. This CDR3 comprises 15 residues. Deletions cut 3 bases from V and 1 base from J, with 10 bases between. CDR3 DNA: TGTGCCAGCAGTTTTCCAGGGACTTCTGGAAACACCATATATTTT. Protein: CASSFPGTSGNTIYF.

Ten or more counts support this clonotype. The chain uses TRBV2 and TRBJ2-3; no clear D. Trimming left V 10 bases short and J 6 bases short, with 11 bases between. This CDR3 is 11 amino acids long. The V gene's germline CDR1 is SNHLY and CDR2 FYNNEI. The chain's CDR3 is CATPMGDTQYF. Written as DNA, the CDR3 is TGTGCCACCCCCATGGGGGATACGCAGTATTTT.

This clonotype was observed a few times. V and J are TRBV2 and TRBJ2-3; 7 bases are shared with TRBD2. Per the germline V gene, CDR1 is SNHLY and CDR2 is FYNNEI. This CDR3 is 15 amino acids long. V lost 6 bases and J lost 8; bases outside the gene matches: 14. The CDR3, as DNA: TGTGCCAGCAGGTGGACTAGTAGGGTGTTGGGTACGCAGTATTTT. The encoded protein is CASRWTSRVLGTQYF.

There are many counts of this clonotype. This chain joins TRBV28 and TRBJ2-7; D unresolved. V gave up 7 bases and J gave up 0 bases, with 13 bases separating them. CDR3 length equals 14 residues. Germline V gives CDR1 MDHEN, CDR2 SYDVKM. The CDR3 spells CASNGFLSSYEQYF. The CDR3 bases are TGTGCCAGCAACGGCTTCTTGAGCTCCTACGAGCAGTACTTC.

There are many counts of this clonotype. The chain recombines TRBV11-2 with TRBJ2-2; 10 bases line up with TRBD2. J was trimmed by 5 bases and V by 1 base; bases with no gene match: 13. The germline CDR1 and CDR2 sequences are SGHAT and FQNNGV. CDR3 length: 19 residues. The CDR3 sequence: CASSLVVRAGGKGTGELFF. In DNA, the CDR3 is TGTGCCAGCAGCTTAGTTGTTCGAGCGGGAGGGAAAGGGACCGGGGAGCTGTTTTTT.

The table lists this clonotype with a few counts. The chain links TRBV20-1 to TRBJ1-6; tentative D call: TRBD1 (6 bases). V lost 5 bases and J lost 5, with 16 bases in between. Germline V gives CDR1 DFQATT, CDR2 SNEGSKA (reference sequence). The CDR3 loop spans 15 amino acids. The CDR3 loop is CSASWDNRNNSPLHF. DNA of the CDR3: TGCAGTGCTTCCTGGGACAATAGAAATAATTCACCCCTCCACTTT.

This clonotype has ten or more counts. The rearrangement links TRBV7-3 to TRBJ2-3, with D perhaps matching TRBD1 (8 bases). V lost 2 bases and J lost 3, with 12 bases in between. Germline V CDR1 and CDR2: SGHTA, FQGTGA. The CDR3 sequence is 15 residues long. CDR3 loop: CASSLQQGGTDTQYF. The CDR3, as DNA: TGTGCCAGCAGCTTACAACAGGGGGGGACAGATACGCAGTATTTT.